This T cell receptor beta chain was sequenced during a study of regulatory T cells in long-lasting Graves disease. V was pared by 4 bases and J by 7 bases, with 20 bases between. The CDR3 consists of 16 residues. From germline, CDR1 is KGHSH and CDR2 LQKENI. This clonotype was detected only a few times. With iRepertoire HTBI primers and Arm-PCR of CDR3 regions, TCR beta libraries were built. In TCRdb, the multiplex PCR reads were re-called with MiXCR into one record per CDR3 protein. The profile shows fewer than 650,000 distinct CDR3 sequences, around 15% of them singletons. Time point specified: newly diagnosed GD, antithyroid drugs for less than 3 months. Preparation of the TCR library used RNA extracted from PBMCs. Another study also made use of these data, one on T cells in Graves' hyperthyroidism and ophthalmopathy.

The clonotype was recovered from a woman under 40 with Graves disease. Sequencing used peripheral blood mononuclear cells (PBMCs), obtained at new diagnosis, from a patient treated with antithyroid drugs. V usage is TRBV18 and J usage is TRBJ1-5; D not resolved. The CDR3: CASSLLGHGSSQPQHF. CDR3 nucleotide sequence: TGTGCCAGCTCACTCCTGGGCCACGGGTCAAGCCAGCCCCAGCATTTT.